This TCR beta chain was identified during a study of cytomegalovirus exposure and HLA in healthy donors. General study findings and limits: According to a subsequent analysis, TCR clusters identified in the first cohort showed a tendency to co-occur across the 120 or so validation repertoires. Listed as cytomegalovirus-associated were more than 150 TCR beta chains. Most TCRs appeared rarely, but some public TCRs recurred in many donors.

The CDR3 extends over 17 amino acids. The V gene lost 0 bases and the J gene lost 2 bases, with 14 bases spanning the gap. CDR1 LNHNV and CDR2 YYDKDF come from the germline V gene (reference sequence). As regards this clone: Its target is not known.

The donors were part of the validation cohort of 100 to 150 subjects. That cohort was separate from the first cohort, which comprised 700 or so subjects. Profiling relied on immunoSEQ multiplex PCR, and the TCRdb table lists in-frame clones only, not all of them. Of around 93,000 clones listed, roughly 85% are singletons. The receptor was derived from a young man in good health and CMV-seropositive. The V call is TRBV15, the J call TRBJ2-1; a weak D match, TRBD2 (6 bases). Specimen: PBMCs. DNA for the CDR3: TGTGCCACCAGCAGAGATCTAGAGGGAGGCGCCTACAATGAGCAGTTCTTC. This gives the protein CATSRDLEGGAYNEQFF.